Following are 9 T cell receptor beta chains from one sample sequenced in a study of cytomegalovirus exposure and HLA in healthy donors. Amplification used 60 Vbeta primers and 13 Jbeta primers. Some clones are missing from TCRdb's copy, which holds only in-frame ones; the method was immunoSEQ multiplex PCR. Of about 240,000 clones detected, over 75% appear once; the ten largest clones hold under 0.6%. Sequenced: PBMCs. Receptors were obtained from a boy under 18 in good health and CMV-seronegative.

The DNA for the CDR3 is TGTGCCAGCAGTGACTCGGGCGGGGGGGGCACAGATACGCAGTATTTT. This encodes CASSDSGGGGTDTQYF. The V and J genes are TRBV6-4 and TRBJ2-3, with TRBD2 matching 9 bases. J was trimmed by 1 base and V by 0 bases; bases with no gene match: 2. Germline CDR1 is MRHNA and CDR2 is SNTAGT. This CDR3 comprises 16 residues.

The V and J genes are TRBV7-9 and TRBJ1-5, with D possibly being TRBD1 (6 bases). CDR1 is SEHNR and CDR2 is FQNEAQ in the germline V gene (reference sequence). V dropped 4 bases and J dropped 2 bases, with 12 bases sitting between them. The CDR3 runs to 15 residues. DNA for the CDR3: TGTGCCAGCAGCTCAGACAGGCCCCGCAATCAGCCCCAGCATTTT. This sequence encodes CASSSDRPRNQPQHF.

This clone was detected only once. One end of the junction does not line up with germline, which may come from a read error. This sample includes further DNA sequences coding for the same CDR3. The V call is TRBV29-1, the J call TRBJ1-1, with 8 bases aligning to TRBD1. This CDR3 contains 14 residues. Germline CDR1 is SQVTM and CDR2 is ANQGSEA. Here the CDR3 reads CSVARTGPNTEAFF. The DNA for the CDR3 is TGCAGCGTTGCGCGGACAGGGCCGAACACTGAAGCCTTCTTT.

This chain links TRBV19 with TRBJ2-6; 8 nucleotides line up with TRBD1. The CDR3 runs 17 residues. Germline V gene data show CDR1 as LNHDA and CDR2 as SQIVND (reference sequence). J gave up 1 base and V 3 bases, and 5 bases lay outside the gene matches. The CDR3 spells CASSIRTGQSGANVLTF. DNA of the CDR3: TGTGCCAGTAGTATCCGGACAGGGCAATCTGGGGCCAACGTCCTGACTTTC.

The rearrangement links TRBV4-1 to TRBJ2-2, with TRBD2 matching over 9 bases. V shed 4 bases and J 1 base; nucleotides not matched to a gene: 4. The CDR3 sequence is 16 residues long. Per germline, CDR1 MGHRA and CDR2 YSYEKL. The CDR3 region has the DNA TGCGCCAGCAGCCCCGCACTAGCGGGGAACACCGGGGAGCTGTTTTTT. This sequence encodes CASSPALAGNTGELFF.

The CDR3 region is CASSYVSRPDQPQHF. The CDR3 DNA is TGTGCCAGCAGTTACGTGTCGCGCCCCGATCAGCCCCAGCATTTT. V gene TRBV6-5 combines with J gene TRBJ1-5; D not resolved. Trimming shortened V by 2 bases and J by 5 bases, and 13 bases separated the two germline ends. The V gene's germline CDR1 is MNHEY and CDR2 SVGAGI. This CDR3 has 15 residues.

The gene calls are TRBV18 and TRBJ1-1; unclear D gene. The germline V and J ends were trimmed by 6 bases and 1 base, with 9 bases remaining between them. CDR1 and CDR2 from the germline V gene are KGHSH and LQKENI. This CDR3 has 13 residues. CDR3 amino acids: CASSQTANTEAFF. For the CDR3, the DNA is TGTGCCAGCTCGCAAACAGCGAACACTGAAGCTTTCTTT.

V gene TRBV4-2 combines with J gene TRBJ2-1, with TRBD2 matching over 13 bases. J was trimmed by 13 bases and V by 3 bases; bases with no gene match: 9. Germline loops: CDR1 LGHNA, CDR2 YNFKEQ. CDR3 size: 15 residues. CDR3 nucleotide sequence: TGTGCCAGCAGCCACCCCGGGACTAGCGGGGTTAAACAGTTCTTC. Translated: CASSHPGTSGVKQFF.

V gene TRBV2 combines with J gene TRBJ1-4; possible D gene TRBD1, 5 bases. Trimming took 8 bases from V and 0 from J, leaving 10 bases between them. The CDR3 sequence is 14 residues long. Germline V CDR1 and CDR2: SNHLY, FYNNEI. The chain's CDR3 is CASWTPSTNEKLFF. As DNA, the CDR3 is TGTGCCAGCTGGACACCCTCAACTAATGAAAAACTGTTTTTT. Drawing the rest from reference TRBV2 and TRBJ1-4, the complete variable domain is EPEVTQTPSHQVTQMGQEVILRCVPISNHLYFYWYRQILGQKVEFLVSFYNNEISEKSEIFDDQFSVERPDGSNFTLKIRSTKLEDSAMYFCASWTPSTNEKLFFGSGTQLSVL.